These T cell receptor beta chains were read from a single sample in a study of OX40 agonist ivuxolimab in advanced cancers. Clones were read by immunoSEQ multiplex PCR, and TCRdb kept only the in-frame ones, dropping some. The sample has around 31,000 clones, approximately 89% seen once. This sample comprised CD4+ or CD8+ T cells sorted from blood, obtained in a trial of the OX40 agonist ivuxolimab. Receptor source: an adult with an advanced solid tumor such as melanoma, head and neck, liver or kidney cancer. CDR3s include the opening cysteine and the closing phenylalanine or tryptophan. Fields, in order: J gene, D gene, V gene, clone size, CDR3 protein, CDR3 DNA. The D gene is left open where the match is weak. Clone size, where shown, is once, few, many, or a class for clones that have expanded.

J gene: TRBJ2-2; D gene: NA; V gene: TRBV7-7; clone size: NA; CDR3 protein: CASVPDPNTGELFF; CDR3 DNA: TGTGCTAGCGTACCAGACCCTAACACCGGGGAGCTGTTTTTT
J gene: TRBJ1-5; D gene: NA; V gene: TRBV2; clone size: NA; CDR3 protein: CASRQDNSNQPQHF; CDR3 DNA: TGTGCCAGCAGACAGGACAATAGCAATCAGCCCCAGCATTTT
J gene: TRBJ2-1; D gene: NA; V gene: TRBV7-9; clone size: NA; CDR3 protein: CASSSYTLLSYNEQFF; CDR3 DNA: TGTGCCAGCAGCTCCTACACCCTTCTCTCCTACAATGAGCAGTTCTTC
J gene: TRBJ1-2; D gene: NA; V gene: TRBV7-2; clone size: NA; CDR3 protein: CASSLTSQTRTVYGYTF; CDR3 DNA: TGTGCCAGCAGCTTAACCTCTCAGACACGGACGGTCTATGGCTACACCTTC
J gene: TRBJ2-2; D gene: NA; V gene: TRBV19; clone size: NA; CDR3 protein: CASSIGHPGELFF; CDR3 DNA: TGTGCCAGTAGTATAGGGCACCCAGGGGAGCTGTTTTTT
J gene: TRBJ2-7; D gene: NA; V gene: TRBV6-5; clone size: NA; CDR3 protein: CASSYSESHYEQYF; CDR3 DNA: TGTGCCAGCAGTTACTCGGAGAGTCACTACGAGCAGTACTTC
J gene: TRBJ2-7; D gene: NA; V gene: TRBV6-5; clone size: NA; CDR3 protein: CASSYSSSYEQYF; CDR3 DNA: TGTGCCAGCAGTTACTCGAGCTCCTACGAGCAGTACTTC
J gene: TRBJ2-3; D gene: TRBD2; V gene: TRBV11-2; clone size: NA; CDR3 protein: CASKELAGDSSTDTQYF; CDR3 DNA: TGTGCCAGCAAAGAGCTAGCGGGGGACTCTAGCACAGATACGCAGTATTTT
J gene: TRBJ2-5; D gene: NA; V gene: TRBV14; clone size: NA; CDR3 protein: CASSQGRAGNVETQYF; CDR3 DNA: TGTGCCAGCAGCCAAGGTAGGGCAGGGAATGTGGAGACCCAGTACTTC
J gene: TRBJ2-1; D gene: NA; V gene: TRBV6-1; clone size: once; CDR3 protein: CASSEEWGVSSYNEQFF; CDR3 DNA: TGTGCCAGCAGTGAAGAGTGGGGTGTTAGCTCCTACAATGAGCAGTTCTTC
J gene: TRBJ1-2; D gene: NA; V gene: TRBV4-1; clone size: NA; CDR3 protein: CASSQDRGAGYGYTF; CDR3 DNA: TGCGCCAGCAGCCAAGATCGGGGGGCCGGCTATGGCTACACCTTC
J gene: TRBJ1-2; D gene: TRBD1; V gene: TRBV9; clone size: NA; CDR3 protein: CASSDTPDPGQAYGYTF; CDR3 DNA: TGTGCCAGCAGCGACACCCCGGATCCGGGACAGGCCTATGGCTACACCTTC
J gene: TRBJ1-5; D gene: TRBD1; V gene: TRBV28; clone size: NA; CDR3 protein: CASSWQGAGNQPQHF; CDR3 DNA: TGTGCCAGCAGTTGGCAGGGGGCAGGTAATCAGCCCCAGCATTTT
J gene: TRBJ2-3; D gene: TRBD2; V gene: TRBV11-3; clone size: NA; CDR3 protein: CASSPHAGATDTQYF; CDR3 DNA: TGTGCCAGCAGCCCGCACGCGGGAGCCACAGATACGCAGTATTTT
J gene: TRBJ2-1; D gene: NA; V gene: TRBV2; clone size: NA; CDR3 protein: CASSEGQGIFKNEQFF; CDR3 DNA: TGTGCCAGCAGTGAAGGCCAGGGTATTTTTAAGAATGAGCAGTTCTTC
J gene: TRBJ2-7; D gene: NA; V gene: TRBV6-1; clone size: NA; CDR3 protein: CASSEAGQSSYEQYF; CDR3 DNA: TGTGCCAGCAGTGAAGCTGGGCAGAGCTCCTACGAGCAGTACTTC
J gene: TRBJ2-3; D gene: TRBD2; V gene: TRBV9; clone size: NA; CDR3 protein: CASSSEDGRGTDTQYF; CDR3 DNA: TGTGCCAGCAGCTCAGAGGACGGGAGGGGCACAGATACGCAGTATTTT
J gene: TRBJ1-1; D gene: NA; V gene: TRBV27; clone size: few; CDR3 protein: CASSFFTEAFF; CDR3 DNA: TGTGCCAGCAGTTTTTTCACTGAAGCTTTCTTT
J gene: TRBJ1-1; D gene: TRBD1; V gene: TRBV9; clone size: NA; CDR3 protein: CASSARTGENTEAFF; CDR3 DNA: TGTGCCAGCAGCGCAAGGACAGGGGAGAACACTGAAGCTTTCTTT
J gene: TRBJ2-3; D gene: TRBD2; V gene: TRBV28; clone size: NA; CDR3 protein: CASSRSPGTSGTDTQYF; CDR3 DNA: TGTGCCAGCAGCCGCAGTCCCGGGACTAGCGGCACAGATACGCAGTATTTT
J gene: TRBJ1-1; D gene: NA; V gene: TRBV19; clone size: NA; CDR3 protein: CASGWDGTNTEAFF; CDR3 DNA: TGTGCCAGTGGCTGGGATGGGACGAACACTGAAGCTTTCTTT
J gene: TRBJ2-7; D gene: NA; V gene: TRBV11-2; clone size: NA; CDR3 protein: CASSLGTATYEQYF; CDR3 DNA: TGTGCCAGCAGCTTAGGGACTGCCACCTACGAGCAGTACTTC
J gene: TRBJ2-3; D gene: NA; V gene: TRBV19; clone size: NA; CDR3 protein: CASKSLFRGTDTQYF; CDR3 DNA: TGTGCCAGTAAATCGCTGTTTAGGGGCACAGATACGCAGTATTTT
J gene: TRBJ1-1; D gene: NA; V gene: TRBV6-1; clone size: NA; CDR3 protein: CASRDGGGNTEAFF; CDR3 DNA: TGTGCCAGCAGGGATGGGGGGGGGAACACTGAAGCTTTCTTT
J gene: TRBJ1-2; D gene: NA; V gene: TRBV29-1; clone size: NA; CDR3 protein: CSVEDYYGYTF; CDR3 DNA: TGCAGCGTTGAAGACTACTATGGCTACACCTTC
J gene: TRBJ2-1; D gene: NA; V gene: TRBV4-1; clone size: NA; CDR3 protein: CASSPPNNEQFF; CDR3 DNA: TGCGCCAGCAGCCCCCCCAACAATGAGCAGTTCTTC
J gene: TRBJ2-7; D gene: NA; V gene: TRBV19; clone size: NA; CDR3 protein: CASSLYRDNSYEQYF; CDR3 DNA: TGTGCCAGTAGTTTATATCGGGACAACTCCTACGAGCAGTACTTC
J gene: TRBJ2-5; D gene: NA; V gene: TRBV19; clone size: NA; CDR3 protein: CASSILVQETQYF; CDR3 DNA: TGTGCCAGTAGTATTCTGGTGCAAGAGACCCAGTACTTC
J gene: TRBJ1-1; D gene: NA; V gene: TRBV7-6; clone size: once; CDR3 protein: CASSLAGGVGTEAFF; CDR3 DNA: TGTGCCAGCAGCTTAGCTGGGGGCGTGGGCACTGAAGCTTTCTTT
J gene: TRBJ2-6; D gene: NA; V gene: TRBV9; clone size: NA; CDR3 protein: CASSVYSGANVLTF; CDR3 DNA: TGTGCCAGCAGCGTATACTCTGGGGCCAACGTCCTGACTTTC
J gene: TRBJ2-5; D gene: NA; V gene: TRBV19; clone size: NA; CDR3 protein: CASSGGQETQYF; CDR3 DNA: TGTGCCAGTAGCGGGGGACAAGAGACCCAGTACTTC
J gene: TRBJ1-5; D gene: NA; V gene: TRBV6-1; clone size: NA; CDR3 protein: CASSEDRIGTPPGNQPQHF; CDR3 DNA: TGTGCCAGCAGTGAAGACCGAATCGGCACCCCCCCGGGGAATCAGCCCCAGCATTTT
J gene: TRBJ2-1; D gene: NA; V gene: TRBV7-9; clone size: few; CDR3 protein: CASSDNEQFF; CDR3 DNA: TGTGCCAGCAGCGACAATGAGCAGTTCTTC
J gene: TRBJ2-7; D gene: NA; V gene: TRBV27; clone size: NA; CDR3 protein: CASSLSFESYEQYF; CDR3 DNA: TGTGCCAGCAGTTTATCGTTTGAAAGCTACGAGCAGTACTTC
J gene: TRBJ2-7; D gene: NA; V gene: TRBV6-5; clone size: once; CDR3 protein: CASSETPTRPQYF; CDR3 DNA: TGTGCCAGCAGTGAGACCCCGACTAGACCACAGTACTTC
J gene: TRBJ2-1; D gene: NA; V gene: TRBV27; clone size: NA; CDR3 protein: CASSFGDVNEQFF; CDR3 DNA: TGTGCCAGCAGTTTCGGCGACGTCAATGAGCAGTTCTTC
J gene: TRBJ2-7; D gene: NA; V gene: TRBV29-1; clone size: NA; CDR3 protein: CSASDSSYEQYF; CDR3 DNA: TGCAGCGCTAGCGACAGCTCCTACGAGCAGTACTTC
J gene: TRBJ2-5; D gene: NA; V gene: TRBV19; clone size: NA; CDR3 protein: CASSSGETQYF; CDR3 DNA: TGTGCCAGTAGTTCTGGAGAGACCCAGTACTTC
J gene: TRBJ2-1; D gene: NA; V gene: TRBV5-5; clone size: NA; CDR3 protein: CASSLGSASYNEQFF; CDR3 DNA: TGTGCCAGCAGCTTGGGGTCAGCTTCCTACAATGAGCAGTTCTTC
J gene: TRBJ2-2; D gene: NA; V gene: TRBV6-6; clone size: NA; CDR3 protein: CASSDSYTGELFF; CDR3 DNA: TGTGCCAGCAGTGATAGTTATACCGGGGAGCTGTTTTTT
J gene: TRBJ2-1; D gene: TRBD2; V gene: TRBV28; clone size: NA; CDR3 protein: CASRYREGSYNEQFF; CDR3 DNA: TGTGCCAGCAGGTACCGGGAGGGCTCCTACAATGAGCAGTTCTTC
J gene: TRBJ2-1; D gene: NA; V gene: TRBV4-2; clone size: once; CDR3 protein: CASSQDGASESYNEQFF; CDR3 DNA: TGTGCCAGCAGCCAAGATGGTGCTAGCGAGTCCTACAATGAGCAGTTCTTC
J gene: TRBJ1-1; D gene: NA; V gene: TRBV19; clone size: NA; CDR3 protein: CASSPGVQGVDTEAFF; CDR3 DNA: TGTGCCAGTAGTCCCGGAGTACAGGGTGTGGACACTGAAGCTTTCTTT
J gene: TRBJ1-1; D gene: NA; V gene: TRBV7-8; clone size: NA; CDR3 protein: CASSLGGGRWTEAFF; CDR3 DNA: TGTGCCAGCAGCTTAGGGGGGGGGCGGTGGACTGAAGCTTTCTTT
J gene: TRBJ2-2; D gene: NA; V gene: TRBV2; clone size: NA; CDR3 protein: CASSEGYNTGELFF; CDR3 DNA: TGTGCCAGCAGTGAAGGCTACAACACCGGGGAGCTGTTTTTT
J gene: TRBJ2-7; D gene: TRBD1; V gene: TRBV5-1; clone size: NA; CDR3 protein: CASRPGQGAYEQYF; CDR3 DNA: TGCGCCAGCCGTCCGGGACAGGGGGCCTACGAGCAGTACTTC